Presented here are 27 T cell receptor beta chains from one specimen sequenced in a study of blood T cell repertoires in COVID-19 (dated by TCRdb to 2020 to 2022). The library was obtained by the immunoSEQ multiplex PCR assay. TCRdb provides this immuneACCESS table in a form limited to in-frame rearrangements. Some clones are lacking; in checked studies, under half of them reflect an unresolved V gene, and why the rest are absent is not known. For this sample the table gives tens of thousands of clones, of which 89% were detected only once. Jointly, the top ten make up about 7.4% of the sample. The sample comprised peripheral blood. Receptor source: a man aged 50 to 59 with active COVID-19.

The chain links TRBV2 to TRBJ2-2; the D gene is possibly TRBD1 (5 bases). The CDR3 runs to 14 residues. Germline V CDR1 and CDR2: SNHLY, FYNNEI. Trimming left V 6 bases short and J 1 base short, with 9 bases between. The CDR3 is CASRITGNTGELFF. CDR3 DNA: TGTGCCAGCAGGATTACAGGGAACACCGGGGAGCTGTTTTTT.

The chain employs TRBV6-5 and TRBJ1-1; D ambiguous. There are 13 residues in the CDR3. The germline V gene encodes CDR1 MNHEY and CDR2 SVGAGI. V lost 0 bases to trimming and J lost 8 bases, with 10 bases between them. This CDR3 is CASSYSSITEAFF. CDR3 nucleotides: TGTGCCAGCAGTTACTCGAGCATTACCGAAGCTTTCTTT.

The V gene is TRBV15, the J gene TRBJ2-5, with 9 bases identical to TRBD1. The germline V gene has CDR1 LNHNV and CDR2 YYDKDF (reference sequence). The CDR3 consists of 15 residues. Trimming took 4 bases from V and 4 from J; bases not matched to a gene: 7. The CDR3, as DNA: TGTGCCACCAGCATCGGGACAGGGTATCCAGAGACCCAGTACTTC. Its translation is CATSIGTGYPETQYF.

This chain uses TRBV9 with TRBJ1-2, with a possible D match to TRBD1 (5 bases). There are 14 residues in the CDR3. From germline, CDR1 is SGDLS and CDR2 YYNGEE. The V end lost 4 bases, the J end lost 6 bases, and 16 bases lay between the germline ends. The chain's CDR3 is CASSPDIIRDGYTF. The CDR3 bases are TGTGCCAGCAGCCCGGACATCATCCGCGATGGCTACACCTTC.

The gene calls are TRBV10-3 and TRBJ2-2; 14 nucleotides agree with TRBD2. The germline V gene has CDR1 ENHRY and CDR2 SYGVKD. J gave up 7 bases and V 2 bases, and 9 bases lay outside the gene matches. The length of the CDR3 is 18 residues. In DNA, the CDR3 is TGTGCCATCAGTGAGCCTTTGACTAGCGGGGGGGCTAACGGGGAGCTGTTTTTT. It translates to CAISEPLTSGGANGELFF.

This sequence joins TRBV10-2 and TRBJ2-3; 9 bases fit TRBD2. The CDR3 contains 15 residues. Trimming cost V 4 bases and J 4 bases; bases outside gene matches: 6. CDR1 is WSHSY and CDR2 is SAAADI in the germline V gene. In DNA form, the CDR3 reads TGCGCCAGCAGTGCGGCGCGGGGGGGTCCAGATACGCAGTATTTT. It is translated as CASSAARGGPDTQYF.

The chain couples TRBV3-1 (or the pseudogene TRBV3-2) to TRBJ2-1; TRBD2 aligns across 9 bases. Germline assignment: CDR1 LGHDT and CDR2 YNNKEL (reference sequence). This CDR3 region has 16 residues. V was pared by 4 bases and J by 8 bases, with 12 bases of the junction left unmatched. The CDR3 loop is CASSRRPASGVHEQFF. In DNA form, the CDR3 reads TGTGCCAGCAGCCGCCGACCCGCTAGCGGGGTGCATGAGCAGTTCTTC.

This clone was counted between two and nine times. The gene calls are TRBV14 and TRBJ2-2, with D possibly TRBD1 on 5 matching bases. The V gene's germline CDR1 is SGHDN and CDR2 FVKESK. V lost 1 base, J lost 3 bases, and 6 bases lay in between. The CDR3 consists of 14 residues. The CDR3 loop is CASSQARDTGELFF. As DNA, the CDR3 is TGTGCCAGCAGCCAAGCCAGGGACACCGGGGAGCTGTTTTTT.

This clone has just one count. The CDR3 reads CASSPTRQGNTGELFF. As DNA, the CDR3 is TGTGCCAGCTCACCGACGCGGCAGGGGAACACCGGGGAGCTGTTTTTT. The rearrangement links TRBV18 to TRBJ2-2, with D tentatively TRBD1 (5 bases). Trimming shortened V by 3 bases and J by 1 base, and 12 bases separated the two germline ends. CDR1 and CDR2 (germline): KGHSH, LQKENI. The CDR3 spans 16 residues.

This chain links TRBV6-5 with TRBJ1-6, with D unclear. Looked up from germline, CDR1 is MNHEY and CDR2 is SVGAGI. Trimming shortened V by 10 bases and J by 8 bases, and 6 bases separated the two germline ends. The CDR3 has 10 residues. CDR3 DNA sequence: TGTGCCACCCGGGATTCACCCCTCCACTTT. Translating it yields CATRDSPLHF.

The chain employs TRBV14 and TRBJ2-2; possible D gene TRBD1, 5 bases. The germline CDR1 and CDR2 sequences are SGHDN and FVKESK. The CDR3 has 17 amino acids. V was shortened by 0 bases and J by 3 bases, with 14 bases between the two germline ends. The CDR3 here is CASSQDSTGPHTGELFF. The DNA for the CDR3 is TGTGCCAGCAGCCAAGATAGTACAGGTCCCCACACCGGGGAGCTGTTTTTT.

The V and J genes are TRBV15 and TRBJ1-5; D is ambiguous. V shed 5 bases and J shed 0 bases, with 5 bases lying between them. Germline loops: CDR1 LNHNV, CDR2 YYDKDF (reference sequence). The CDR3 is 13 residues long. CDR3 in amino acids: CATSPNSNQPQHF. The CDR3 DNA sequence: TGTGCCACCAGCCCAAATAGCAATCAGCCCCAGCATTTT.

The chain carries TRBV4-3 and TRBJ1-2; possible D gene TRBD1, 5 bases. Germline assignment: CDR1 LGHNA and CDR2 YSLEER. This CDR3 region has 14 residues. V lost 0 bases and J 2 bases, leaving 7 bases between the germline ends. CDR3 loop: CASSQEKGNYGYTF. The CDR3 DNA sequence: TGCGCCAGCAGCCAAGAGAAGGGGAACTATGGCTACACCTTC.

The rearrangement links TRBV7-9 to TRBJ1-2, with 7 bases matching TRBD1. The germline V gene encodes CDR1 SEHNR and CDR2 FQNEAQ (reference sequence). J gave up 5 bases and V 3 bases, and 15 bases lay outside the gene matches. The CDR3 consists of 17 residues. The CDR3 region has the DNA TGTGCCAGCAGCTTTTACACAGGGGCCGTGAGGGAGTATGGCTACACCTTC. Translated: CASSFYTGAVREYGYTF.

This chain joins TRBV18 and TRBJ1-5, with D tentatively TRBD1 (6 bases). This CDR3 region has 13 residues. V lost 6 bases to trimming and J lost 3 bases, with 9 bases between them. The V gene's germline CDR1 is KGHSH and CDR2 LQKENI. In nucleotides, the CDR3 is TGTGCCAGCTCCGGGGGGGCCAATCAGCCCCAGCATTTT. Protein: CASSGGANQPQHF.

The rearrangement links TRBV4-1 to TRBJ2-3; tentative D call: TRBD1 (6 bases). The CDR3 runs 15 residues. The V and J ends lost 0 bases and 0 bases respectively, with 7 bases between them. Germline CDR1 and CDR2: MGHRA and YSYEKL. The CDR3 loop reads CASSQEGQSTDTQYF. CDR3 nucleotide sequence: TGCGCCAGCAGCCAAGAAGGACAGAGCACAGATACGCAGTATTTT.

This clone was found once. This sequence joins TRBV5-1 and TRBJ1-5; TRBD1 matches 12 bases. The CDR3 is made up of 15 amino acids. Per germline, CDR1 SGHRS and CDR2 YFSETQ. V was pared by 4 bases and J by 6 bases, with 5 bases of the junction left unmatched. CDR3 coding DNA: TGCGCCAGCAGCCCGGGGGACAGGGGGCTTCAGCCCCAGCATTTT. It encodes CASSPGDRGLQPQHF.

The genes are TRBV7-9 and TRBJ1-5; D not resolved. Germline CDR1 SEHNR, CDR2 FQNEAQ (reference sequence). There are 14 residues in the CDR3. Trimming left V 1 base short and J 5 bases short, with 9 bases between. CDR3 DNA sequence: TGTGCCAGCAGCTTAGACGGTATGCATCAGCCCCAGCATTTT. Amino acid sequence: CASSLDGMHQPQHF.

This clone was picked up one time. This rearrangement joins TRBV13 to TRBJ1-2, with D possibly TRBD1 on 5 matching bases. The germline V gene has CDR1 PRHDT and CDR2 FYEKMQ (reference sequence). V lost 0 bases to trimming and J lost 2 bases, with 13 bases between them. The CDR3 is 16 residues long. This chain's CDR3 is CASSLGGRGYNYGYTF. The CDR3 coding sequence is TGTGCCAGCAGCTTAGGAGGTAGGGGATACAACTATGGCTACACCTTC.

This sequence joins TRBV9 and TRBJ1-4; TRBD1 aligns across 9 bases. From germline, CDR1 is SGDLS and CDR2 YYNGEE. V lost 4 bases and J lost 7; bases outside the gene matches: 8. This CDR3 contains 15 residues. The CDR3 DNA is TGTGCCAGCAGCCCACAGGGACAGGGAGGTGAAAAACTGTTTTTT. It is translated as CASSPQGQGGEKLFF.

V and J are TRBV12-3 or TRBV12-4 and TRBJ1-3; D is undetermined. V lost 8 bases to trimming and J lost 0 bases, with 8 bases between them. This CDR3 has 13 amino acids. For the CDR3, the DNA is TGTGCCAGCCGTCCCCCCTCTGGAAACACCATATATTTT. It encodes CASRPPSGNTIYF.

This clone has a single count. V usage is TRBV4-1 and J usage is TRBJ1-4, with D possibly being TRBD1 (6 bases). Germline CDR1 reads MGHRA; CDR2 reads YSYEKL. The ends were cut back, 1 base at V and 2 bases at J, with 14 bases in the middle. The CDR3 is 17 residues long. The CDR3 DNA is TGCGCCAGCAGCCAAGGAACAGGGAGTACGACTAATGAAAAACTGTTTTTT. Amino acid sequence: CASSQGTGSTTNEKLFF.

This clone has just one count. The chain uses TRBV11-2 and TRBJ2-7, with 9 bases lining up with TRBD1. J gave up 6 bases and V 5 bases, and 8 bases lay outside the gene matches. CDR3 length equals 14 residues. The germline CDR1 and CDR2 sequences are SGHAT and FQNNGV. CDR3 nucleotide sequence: TGTGCCAGCAGCCCTGCCGGGACAGGGCGCGAGCAGTACTTC. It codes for CASSPAGTGREQYF.

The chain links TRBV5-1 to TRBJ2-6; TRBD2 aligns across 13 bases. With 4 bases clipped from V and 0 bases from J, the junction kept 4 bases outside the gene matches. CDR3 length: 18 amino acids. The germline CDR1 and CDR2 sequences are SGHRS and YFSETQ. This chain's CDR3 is CASSRLAGGLSGANVLTF. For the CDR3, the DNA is TGCGCCAGCAGCAGACTAGCGGGGGGTCTCTCTGGGGCCAACGTCCTGACTTTC.

CDR3 region: CASSLSRVAFF. DNA for the CDR3: TGTGCCAGCAGCTTATCGAGAGTAGCTTTCTTT. V gene TRBV11-2 combines with J gene TRBJ1-1; D is unclear. This CDR3 is built from 11 residues. The V and J ends lost 2 bases and 10 bases respectively, with 8 bases between them. Germline V gene sequence: CDR1 SGHAT, CDR2 FQNNGV.

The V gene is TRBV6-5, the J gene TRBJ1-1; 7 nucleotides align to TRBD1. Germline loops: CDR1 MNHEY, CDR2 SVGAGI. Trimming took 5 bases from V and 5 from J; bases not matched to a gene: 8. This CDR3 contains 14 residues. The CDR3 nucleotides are TGTGCCAGCAGTATTAACAGGGGAGGTACTGAAGCTTTCTTT. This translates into CASSINRGGTEAFF.

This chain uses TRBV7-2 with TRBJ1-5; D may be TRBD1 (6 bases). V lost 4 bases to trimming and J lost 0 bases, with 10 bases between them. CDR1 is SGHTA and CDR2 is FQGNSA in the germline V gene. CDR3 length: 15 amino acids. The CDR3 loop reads CASSSDRYSNQPQHF. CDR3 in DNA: TGTGCCAGCAGCTCGGACAGATATAGCAATCAGCCCCAGCATTTT.